There are many counts of the clone carrying this T cell receptor (beta chain). What it binds is unknown. These data come from a study of T-cell memory formation after mild COVID-19. Study-wide results and caveats: Second-wave clones peaking on day 37 lacked confirmed SARS-CoV-2 specificity.

From the 5' RACE reads, TCRdb called clonotypes with MiXCR, one entry per CDR3 protein. The sample lists about 270,000 distinct CDR3 sequences, over 15% occurring once. The CDR3 runs to 12 residues. Germline CDR1 SQVTM, CDR2 ANQGSEA. Trimming stripped 5 bases from V and 10 bases from J, with 15 bases between. The TCR comes from a man aged 18 to 29 who had mild COVID-19 (a few samples of this study predate the infection). Cell type and time point are not known. The rearrangement joins TRBV29-1 to TRBJ2-1; D perhaps matches TRBD2 (6 bases). Sequences were obtained from PBMCs or a T cell subset sorted from them (not recorded which). CDR3 sequence (DNA): TGCAGCGTTCGCTCCCCGGGGGTGGAGCAGTTCTTC. Its protein product is CSVRSPGVEQFF.